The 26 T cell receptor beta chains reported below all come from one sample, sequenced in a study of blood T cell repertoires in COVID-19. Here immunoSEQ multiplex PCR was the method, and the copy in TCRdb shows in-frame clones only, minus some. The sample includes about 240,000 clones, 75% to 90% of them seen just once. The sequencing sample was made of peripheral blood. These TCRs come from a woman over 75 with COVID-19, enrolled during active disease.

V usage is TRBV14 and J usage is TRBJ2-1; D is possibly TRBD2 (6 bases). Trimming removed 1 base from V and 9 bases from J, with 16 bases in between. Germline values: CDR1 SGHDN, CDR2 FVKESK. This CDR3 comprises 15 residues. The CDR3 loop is CASSQVLGLGGEQFF. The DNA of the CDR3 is TGTGCCAGCAGCCAAGTCCTAGGCCTGGGGGGTGAGCAGTTCTTC.

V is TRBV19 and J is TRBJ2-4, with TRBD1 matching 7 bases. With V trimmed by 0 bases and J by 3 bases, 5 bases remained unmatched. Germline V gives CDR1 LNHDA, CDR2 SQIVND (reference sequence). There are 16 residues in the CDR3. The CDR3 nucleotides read TGTGCCAGTAGTATAGAGACAGGGTACAGCAAAAACATTCAGTACTTC. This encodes CASSIETGYSKNIQYF.

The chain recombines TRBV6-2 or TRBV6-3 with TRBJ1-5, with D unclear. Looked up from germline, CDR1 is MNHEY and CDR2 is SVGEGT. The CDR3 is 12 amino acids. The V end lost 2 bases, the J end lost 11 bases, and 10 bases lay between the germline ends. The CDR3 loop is CASSYVDQAQHF. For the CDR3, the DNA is TGTGCCAGCAGTTACGTTGACCAGGCCCAGCATTTT.

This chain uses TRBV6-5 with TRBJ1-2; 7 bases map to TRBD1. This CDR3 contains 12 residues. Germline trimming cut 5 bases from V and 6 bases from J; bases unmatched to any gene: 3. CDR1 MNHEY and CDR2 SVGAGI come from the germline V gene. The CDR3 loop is CASSTQGDGYTF. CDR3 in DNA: TGTGCCAGCAGTACCCAGGGGGATGGCTACACCTTC.

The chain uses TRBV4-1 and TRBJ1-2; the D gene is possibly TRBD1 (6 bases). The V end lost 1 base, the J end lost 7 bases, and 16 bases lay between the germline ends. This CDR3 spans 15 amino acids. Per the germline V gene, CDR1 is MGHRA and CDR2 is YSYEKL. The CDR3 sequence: CASSQVGTGSTGYTF. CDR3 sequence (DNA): TGCGCCAGCAGCCAAGTCGGTACAGGGTCGACTGGCTACACCTTC.

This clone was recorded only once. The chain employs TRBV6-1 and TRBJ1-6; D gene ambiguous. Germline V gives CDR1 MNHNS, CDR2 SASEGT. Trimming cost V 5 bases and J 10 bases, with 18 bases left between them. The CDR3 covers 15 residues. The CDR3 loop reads CASSSREPERSPLHF. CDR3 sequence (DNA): TGTGCCAGCAGTTCTCGGGAACCGGAGCGCTCACCCCTCCACTTT.

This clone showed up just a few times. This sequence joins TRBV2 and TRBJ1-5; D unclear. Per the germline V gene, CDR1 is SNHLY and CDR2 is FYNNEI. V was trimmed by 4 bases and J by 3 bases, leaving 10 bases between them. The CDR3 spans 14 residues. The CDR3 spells CASSGADFNQPQHF. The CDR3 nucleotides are TGTGCCAGCAGTGGCGCGGATTTCAATCAGCCCCAGCATTTT.

The CDR3 loop reads CASSPGGQGASGELFF. Written as DNA, the CDR3 is TGTGCCAGCAGCCCCGGAGGACAGGGGGCATCGGGGGAGCTGTTTTTT. V and J are TRBV7-9 and TRBJ2-2, with TRBD1 identical over 11 bases. Germline V gene sequence: CDR1 SEHNR, CDR2 FQNEAQ (reference sequence). Trimming at V came to 5 bases and at J to 8 bases, leaving 10 bases not matched to a gene. The CDR3 has 16 residues.

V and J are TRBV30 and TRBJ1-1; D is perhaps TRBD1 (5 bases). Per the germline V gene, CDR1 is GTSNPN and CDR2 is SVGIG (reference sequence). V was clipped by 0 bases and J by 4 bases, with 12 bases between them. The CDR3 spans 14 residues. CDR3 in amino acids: CAWSVWGGITEAFF. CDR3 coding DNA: TGTGCCTGGAGTGTATGGGGGGGTATCACTGAAGCTTTCTTT.

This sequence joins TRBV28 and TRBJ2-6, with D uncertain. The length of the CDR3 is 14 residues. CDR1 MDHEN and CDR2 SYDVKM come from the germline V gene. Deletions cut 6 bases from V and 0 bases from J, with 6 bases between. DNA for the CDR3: TGTGCCAGCAGCGAGCTCTCTGGGGCCAACGTCCTGACTTTC. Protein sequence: CASSELSGANVLTF.

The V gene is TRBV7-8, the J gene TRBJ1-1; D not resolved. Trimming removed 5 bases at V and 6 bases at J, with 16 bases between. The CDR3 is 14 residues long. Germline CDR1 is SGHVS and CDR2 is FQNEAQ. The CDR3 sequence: CASSHPVAEAEAFF. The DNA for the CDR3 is TGTGCCAGCAGCCACCCCGTTGCGGAGGCTGAAGCTTTCTTT. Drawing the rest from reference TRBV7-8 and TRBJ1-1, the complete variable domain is GAGVSQSPRYKVAKRGQDVALRCDPISGHVSLFWYQQALGQGPEFLTYFQNEAQLDKSGLPSDRFFAERPEGSVSTLKIQRTQQEDSAVYLCASSHPVAEAEAFFGQGTRLTVV.

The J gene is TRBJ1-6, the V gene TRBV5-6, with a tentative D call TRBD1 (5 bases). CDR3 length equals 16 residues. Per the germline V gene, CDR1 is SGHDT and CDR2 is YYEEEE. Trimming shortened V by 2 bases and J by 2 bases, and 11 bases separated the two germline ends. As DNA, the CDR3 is TGTGCCAGCAGCTTCTTTGTGACAGCCTATAATTCACCCCTCCACTTT. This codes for CASSFFVTAYNSPLHF.

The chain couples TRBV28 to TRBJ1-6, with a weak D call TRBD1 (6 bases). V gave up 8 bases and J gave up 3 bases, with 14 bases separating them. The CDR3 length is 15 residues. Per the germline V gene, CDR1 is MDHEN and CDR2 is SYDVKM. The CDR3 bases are TGTGCCAGCTCAAGGGGGGGCGTCTATAATTCACCCCTCCACTTT. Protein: CASSRGGVYNSPLHF.

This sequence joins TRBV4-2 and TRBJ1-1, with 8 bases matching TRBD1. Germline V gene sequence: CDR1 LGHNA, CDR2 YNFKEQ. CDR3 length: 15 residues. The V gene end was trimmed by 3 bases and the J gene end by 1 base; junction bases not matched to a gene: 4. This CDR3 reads CASSQVGQENTEAFF. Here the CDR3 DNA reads TGTGCCAGCAGCCAGGTGGGACAGGAGAACACTGAAGCTTTCTTT.

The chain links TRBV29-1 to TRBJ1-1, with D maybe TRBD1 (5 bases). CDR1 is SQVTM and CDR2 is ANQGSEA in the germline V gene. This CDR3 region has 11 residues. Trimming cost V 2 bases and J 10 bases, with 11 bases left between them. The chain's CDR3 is CSVETPRGAFF. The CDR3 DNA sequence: TGCAGCGTTGAAACCCCTAGGGGAGCTTTCTTT.

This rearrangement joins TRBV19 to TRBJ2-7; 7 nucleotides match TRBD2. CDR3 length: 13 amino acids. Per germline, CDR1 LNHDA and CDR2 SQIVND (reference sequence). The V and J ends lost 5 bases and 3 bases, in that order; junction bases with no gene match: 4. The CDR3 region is CASSPSGGYEQYF. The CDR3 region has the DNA TGTGCCAGTAGTCCCTCGGGGGGCTACGAGCAGTACTTC. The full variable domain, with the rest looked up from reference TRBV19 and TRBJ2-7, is DGGITQSPKYLFRKEGQNVTLSCEQNLNHDAMYWYRQDPGQGLRLIYYSQIVNDFQKGDIAEGYSVSREKKESFPLTVTSAQKNPTAFYLCASSPSGGYEQYFGPGTRLTVT.

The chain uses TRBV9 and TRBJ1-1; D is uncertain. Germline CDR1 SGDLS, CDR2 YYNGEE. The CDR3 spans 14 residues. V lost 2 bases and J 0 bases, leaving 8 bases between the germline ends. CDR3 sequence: CASSVREVNTEAFF. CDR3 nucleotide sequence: TGTGCCAGCAGCGTGAGAGAGGTGAACACTGAAGCTTTCTTT.

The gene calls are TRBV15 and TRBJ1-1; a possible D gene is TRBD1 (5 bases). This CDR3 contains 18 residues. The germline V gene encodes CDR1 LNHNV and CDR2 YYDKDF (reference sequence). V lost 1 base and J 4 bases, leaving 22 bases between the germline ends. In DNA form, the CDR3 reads TGTGCCACCAGCAGAGGCTTAGGAGGGGCTATTAGCGGCACTGAAGCTTTCTTT. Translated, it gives CATSRGLGGAISGTEAFF.

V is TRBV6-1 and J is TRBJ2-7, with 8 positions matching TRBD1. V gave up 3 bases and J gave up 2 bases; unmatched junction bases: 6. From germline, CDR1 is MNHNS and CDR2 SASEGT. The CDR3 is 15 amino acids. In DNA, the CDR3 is TGTGCCAGCAGTGAGAGGACAGGGCTGGCCTACGAGCAGTACTTC. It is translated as CASSERTGLAYEQYF.

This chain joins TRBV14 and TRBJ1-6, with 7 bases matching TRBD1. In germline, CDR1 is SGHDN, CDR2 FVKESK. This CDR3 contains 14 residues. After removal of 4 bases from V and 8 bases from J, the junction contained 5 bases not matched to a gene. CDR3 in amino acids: CASSPGGLHSPLHF. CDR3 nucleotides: TGTGCCAGCAGCCCAGGGGGTCTACATTCACCCCTCCACTTT.

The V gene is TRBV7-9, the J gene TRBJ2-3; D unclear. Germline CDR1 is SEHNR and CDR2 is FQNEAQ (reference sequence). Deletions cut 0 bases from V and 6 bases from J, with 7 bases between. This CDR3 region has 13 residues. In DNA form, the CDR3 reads TGTGCCAGCAGCTTAGCGCGGTTGGATACGCAGTATTTT. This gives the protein CASSLARLDTQYF.

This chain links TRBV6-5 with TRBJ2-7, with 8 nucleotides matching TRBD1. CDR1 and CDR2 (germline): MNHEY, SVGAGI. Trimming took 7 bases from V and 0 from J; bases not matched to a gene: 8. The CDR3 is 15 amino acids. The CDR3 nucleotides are TGTGCCAGCATGGAACCGACAGGGGTCTCCTACGAGCAGTACTTC. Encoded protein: CASMEPTGVSYEQYF.

The CDR3 bases are TGTGCCAGCAGCAAAGGGCCACAGGCACACACCGGGGAGCTGTTTTTT. Protein product: CASSKGPQAHTGELFF. The chain combines TRBV21-1 with TRBJ2-2; TRBD1, as called in the table, went unchecked against the DNA. TRBV21-1 is a recognized pseudogene. The CDR3 consists of 16 residues.

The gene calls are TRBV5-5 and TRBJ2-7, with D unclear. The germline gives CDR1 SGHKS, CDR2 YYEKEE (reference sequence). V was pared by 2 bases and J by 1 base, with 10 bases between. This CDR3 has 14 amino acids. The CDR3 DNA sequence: TGTGCCAGCAGCTTAATTAGCACTTCCTACGAGCAGTACTTC. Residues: CASSLISTSYEQYF.

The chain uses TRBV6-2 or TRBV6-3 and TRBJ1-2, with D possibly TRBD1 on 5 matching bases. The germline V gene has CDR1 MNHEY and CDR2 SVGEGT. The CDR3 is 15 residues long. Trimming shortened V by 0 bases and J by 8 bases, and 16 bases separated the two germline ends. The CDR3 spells CASSYSSGLTSGYTF. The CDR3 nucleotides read TGTGCCAGCAGTTACTCCTCGGGACTCACCTCCGGCTACACCTTC.

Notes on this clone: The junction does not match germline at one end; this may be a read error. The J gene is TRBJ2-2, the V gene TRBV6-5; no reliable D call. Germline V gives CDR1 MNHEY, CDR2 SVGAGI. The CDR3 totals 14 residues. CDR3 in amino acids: CASSSLSNAGELFF. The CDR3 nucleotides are TGTGCCAGCAGTTCCCTATCGAACGCCGGGGAGCTGTTTTTT.